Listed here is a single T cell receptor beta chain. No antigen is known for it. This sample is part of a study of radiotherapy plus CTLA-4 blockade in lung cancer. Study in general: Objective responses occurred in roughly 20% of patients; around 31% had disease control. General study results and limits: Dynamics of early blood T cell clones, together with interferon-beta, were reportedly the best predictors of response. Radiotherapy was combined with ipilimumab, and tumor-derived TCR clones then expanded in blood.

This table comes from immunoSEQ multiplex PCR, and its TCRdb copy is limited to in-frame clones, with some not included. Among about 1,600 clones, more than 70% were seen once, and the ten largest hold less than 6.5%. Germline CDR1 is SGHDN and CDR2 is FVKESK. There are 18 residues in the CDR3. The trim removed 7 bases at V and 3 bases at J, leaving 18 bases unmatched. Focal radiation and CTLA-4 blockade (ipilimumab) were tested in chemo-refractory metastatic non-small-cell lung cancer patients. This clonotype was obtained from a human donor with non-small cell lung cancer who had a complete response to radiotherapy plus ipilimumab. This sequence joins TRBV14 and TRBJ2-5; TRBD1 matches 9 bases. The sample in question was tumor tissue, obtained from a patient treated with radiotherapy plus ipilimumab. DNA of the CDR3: TGTGCCAGCATGTGGGGGGGACAGGGACAAATGGGTAAAGAGACCCAGTACTTC. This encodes CASMWGGQGQMGKETQYF.